The T cell receptor beta chain under discussion was sequenced for a study of Graves' ophthalmopathy and Graves' hyperthyroidism. Germline V gives CDR1 SQVTM, CDR2 ANQGSEA. The CDR3 is 12 amino acids. The V and J ends lost 8 bases and 4 bases respectively, with 14 bases between them. From RNA, the CDR3 regions of TCR beta chains were amplified and sequenced. RT-PCR in the first round used HTBI primers; a second-round multiplex PCR followed. A single record per CDR3 protein comes from TCRdb applying MiXCR to the multiplex PCR reads. The sample lists almost 750,000 distinct CDR3 sequences; 40% were seen once. In this cohort, patients with other autoimmune diseases, uncontrolled infections, pregnancy or lactation were excluded. The source of the PBMCs was approximately 10 ml of fresh peripheral blood. Of note for this clonotype: Its specificity is unknown.

Points from the study as a whole: For separating ophthalmopathy from stable hyperthyroidism, a 13-signature model gave 87.88% sensitivity and roughly 83% specificity. Blood was where most expanded thyroid clonotypes above 0.001 frequency also turned up.

The sequence was collected from an adult man with Graves' ophthalmopathy. The source material was peripheral blood. V gene TRBV29-1 combines with J gene TRBJ1-2; no clear D. As DNA, the CDR3 is TGCAGCTTAGTTGAGGGTACCTATGGCTACACCTTC. Protein product: CSLVEGTYGYTF.